This TCR beta chain is drawn from a study of shared clonotypes between healthy human individuals. Overall study: Per donor, CD8 memory used one plate, CD8 naive used two, CD4 memory used three and CD4 naive used three.

CDR1 SGHTA and CDR2 FQGNSA come from the germline V gene. The junction had 6 bases not matched to a gene; V was cut back by 1 base and J by 4 bases. The CDR3 consists of 16 residues. A note on this clone: Its antigen is as yet unknown. Additional DNA sequences in this sample encode the identical CDR3.

Free of recent acute infections or vaccinations, the donors were healthy HIV-negative adults. Every contributor of samples was a Caucasian grown-up residing in Nashville, Tennessee. General observations from the study: The sampled material consisted only of blood, and tissue repertoires are likely to differ.

Using immunoSEQ multiplex PCR, the repertoire was profiled, and TCRdb retains in-frame clones only, with some absent. The sample lists 2 million to 2.5 million clones, about nine tenths occurring once. This sequence joins TRBV7-2 and TRBJ1-5; 8 positions match TRBD1. The TCR comes from a man aged 18 to 30 in good health. Some clones in this sample may be carry-over from other donors' samples. What was sequenced was naive CD4+ T cells from PBMCs. The sample's subset: CD45RA+ positively selected. CDR3 amino acids: CASSLVQGALNQPQHF. CDR3 bases: TGTGCCAGCAGCTTAGTCCAGGGGGCTTTGAATCAGCCCCAGCATTTT.